The next 23 T cell receptor beta chains were all read from a single sample in a study of T cell repertoires in cytomegalovirus infection. These TCRs are of unknown antigen specificity. TCRdb ran MiXCR on the reads and lists one entry per CDR3 protein. The sample has approximately 770,000 distinct CDR3 sequences; 25% to 35% are singletons. Source: cultured CD8+ T cells from PBMCs, taken from culture after CMV antigen stimulation. The receptors stem from a human donor in good health (CMV status not recorded). Some clones in this sample may be carry-over from other donors' samples.

The chain links TRBV7-9 to TRBJ1-6, with D unclear. Germline values: CDR1 SEHNR, CDR2 FQNEAQ (reference sequence). Trimming left V 3 bases short and J 0 bases short, with 6 bases between. The CDR3 is made up of 15 amino acids. The CDR3 reads CASSLKSSYNSPLHF. The CDR3 DNA is TGTGCCAGCAGCTTGAAGAGCTCCTATAATTCACCCCTCCACTTT.

This clonotype was seen a few times. The gene calls are TRBV29-1 and TRBJ2-2; a weak D match, TRBD1 (5 bases). The germline CDR1 and CDR2 sequences are SQVTM and ANQGSEA. V was trimmed by 0 bases and J by 2 bases, leaving 13 bases between them. CDR3 length: 16 residues. In DNA, the CDR3 is TGCAGCGTTGAAGAACCGGCAGGGAAAAACACCGGGGAGCTGTTTTTT. This sequence encodes CSVEEPAGKNTGELFF.

This clonotype has more than one count but fewer than ten. The chain couples TRBV7-9 to TRBJ2-7; D is ambiguous. Germline V CDR1 and CDR2: SEHNR, FQNEAQ (reference sequence). This CDR3 spans 13 amino acids. The V end lost 1 base, the J end lost 6 bases, and 10 bases lay between the germline ends. CDR3 DNA sequence: TGTGCCAGCAGCTTAGACGGCCCTACCGAGCAGTACGTC. The encoded protein is CASSLDGPTEQYV.

This clonotype was detected ten times or more. The genes are TRBV7-8 and TRBJ1-4, with a weak D call TRBD1 (5 bases). This CDR3 has 15 residues. Trimming pared 4 bases from V and 3 bases from J, leaving 12 bases between. Germline lookup yields CDR1 SGHVS and CDR2 FQNEAQ. CDR3 sequence (DNA): TGTGCCAGCAGCTCCGGGGACGGCTCTAATGAAAAACTGTTTTTT. Protein product: CASSSGDGSNEKLFF.

This chain joins TRBV9 and TRBJ1-4; TRBD1 matches 7 bases. The CDR3 runs 16 residues. Germline CDR1 reads SGDLS; CDR2 reads YYNGEE. V trimming: 3 bases; J trimming: 7 bases; junction bases outside the gene matches: 12. The CDR3, as DNA: TGTGCCAGCAGCGAACGACAGGGCTTTCTCGGTGAAAAACTGTTTTTT. The encoded protein is CASSERQGFLGEKLFF.

This rearrangement joins TRBV4-2 to TRBJ2-3, with 10 bases fitting TRBD2. This CDR3 spans 16 amino acids. The V segment lost 4 bases and the J segment 2 bases; nucleotides outside the gene matches: 6. Germline V gene lookup returns CDR1 LGHNA and CDR2 YNFKEQ. CDR3 sequence reads: CASSREAGGLTDTQYF. The CDR3, as DNA: TGTGCCAGCAGCCGGGAAGCGGGGGGGCTCACAGATACGCAGTATTTT.

In this sample, this clonotype turned up many times. V usage is TRBV7-2 and J usage is TRBJ1-6, with D hard to call. Looked up from germline, CDR1 is SGHTA and CDR2 is FQGNSA. The CDR3 has 12 residues. The ends were cut back, 1 base at V and 9 bases at J, with 4 bases in the middle. The CDR3 loop reads CASSLEVSPLHF. In nucleotides, the CDR3 is TGTGCCAGCAGCTTAGAGGTTTCACCCCTCCACTTT.

This clonotype occurred a few times. The chain carries TRBV28 and TRBJ2-1; 9 positions agree with TRBD1. The CDR3 is 15 residues long. Germline CDR1 MDHEN, CDR2 SYDVKM. V was pared by 1 base and J by 7 bases, with 5 bases of the junction left unmatched. In DNA, the CDR3 is TGTGCCAGCAGTTTATTGGGGACAGGGAAGAATGAGCAGTTCTTC. It codes for CASSLLGTGKNEQFF.

In regard to this clonotype: A much larger clone is a single base away; this may be a read error. V gene TRBV7-6 combines with J gene TRBJ1-4; D remains unclear. Germline CDR1 and CDR2: SGHVS and FNYEAQ. The CDR3 has 15 residues. Written as DNA, the CDR3 is TGTGCCAGCAGCTGGGCGAGGGAAAAGAATGAAAAACTGCTTTTT. Protein: CASSWAREKNEKLLF.

A few counts support this clonotype. The chain couples TRBV6-2 or TRBV6-3 to TRBJ1-1; maybe TRBD1 (6 bases). Trimming pared 4 bases from V and 3 bases from J, leaving 9 bases between. Germline loops: CDR1 MNHEY, CDR2 SVGEGT. The CDR3 consists of 13 residues. The CDR3 sequence: CASSWEGDTEAFF. CDR3 nucleotide sequence: TGTGCCAGCAGTTGGGAGGGGGACACTGAAGCTTTCTTT.

A note on this clonotype: At one boundary the junction diverges from the germline segment, which might be a read error. The chain recombines TRBV3-1 with TRBJ2-5; TRBD2 aligns across 10 bases. The CDR3 loop spans 18 amino acids. Germline V gene data show CDR1 as LGHDT and CDR2 as YNNKEL (reference sequence). CDR3 loop: CSSSQDLFEASGGETQYF. In nucleotides, the CDR3 is TGTTCCAGCAGCCAAGATCTGTTCGAGGCTAGCGGGGGAGAGACCCAGTACTTC.

This chain uses TRBV28 with TRBJ2-3, with 10 bases fitting TRBD2. Trimming removed 2 bases from V and 5 bases from J; junction bases left unmatched: 4. The length of the CDR3 is 15 residues. Looked up from germline, CDR1 is MDHEN and CDR2 is SYDVKM. CDR3 sequence reads: CASSLGSSGRDTQYF. CDR3 sequence (DNA): TGTGCCAGCAGTTTAGGGTCTAGCGGGAGAGATACGCAGTATTTT.

J is TRBJ1-6 and V is TRBV6-4; D possibly corresponds to TRBD1 (5 bases). This CDR3 has 14 residues. CDR1 is MRHNA, CDR2 SNTAGT, per germline. V was trimmed by 0 bases and J by 7 bases, leaving 7 bases between them. CDR3 in DNA: TGTGCCAGCAGTGACTCCCAGGGAAATTCACCCCTCCACTTT. It is translated as CASSDSQGNSPLHF.

This sequence joins TRBV6-8 and TRBJ2-7, with 7 bases fitting TRBD1. V lost 2 bases to trimming and J lost 3 bases; unmatched junction nucleotides: 4. There are 14 residues in the CDR3. Germline V CDR1 and CDR2: MNHGY, SAAAGT. This CDR3 is CASSYRAGGYEQYV. In nucleotides, the CDR3 is TGTGCCAGCAGTTACCGGGCAGGGGGCTACGAGCAGTACGTC.

This clonotype was seen ten or more times. The chain employs TRBV7-9 and TRBJ2-1; TRBD2 matches at 11 bases. In germline, CDR1 is SEHNR, CDR2 FQNEAQ (reference sequence). V lost 5 bases to trimming and J lost 0 bases; unmatched junction nucleotides: 9. CDR3 length: 18 amino acids. CDR3 nucleotides: TGTGCCAGCAGCCGAAGACTAGCGGGGTATTACTCCTACAATGAGCAGTTCTTC. It translates to CASSRRLAGYYSYNEQFF.

This clonotype was seen only a few times. The chain links TRBV12-3 or TRBV12-4 to TRBJ2-5; TRBD2 matches 11 bases. This CDR3 region has 17 residues. V shed 3 bases, J shed 1 base, and the junction held 7 bases outside the gene matches. CDR3 nucleotides: TGTGCCAGCAGTTTCTTCAAAACTAGCGGGGGCCAAGAGACCCAGTACTTC. It translates to CASSFFKTSGGQETQYF.

In its sample, this clonotype was seen a few times. This chain joins TRBV7-8 and TRBJ2-6, with no clear D. The CDR3 runs 15 residues. Germline V lookup: CDR1 SGHVS, CDR2 FQNEAQ. V was pared by 3 bases and J by 1 base, with 7 bases between. In nucleotides, the CDR3 is TGTGCCAGCAGCTTTTCGGGTTCTGGGGCCAACGTCCTGACTTTC. Its protein is CASSFSGSGANVLTF.

The genes are TRBV6-5 and TRBJ2-3, with TRBD2 as a possible D gene (6 bases). The germline V and J ends were trimmed by 2 bases and 2 bases, with 11 bases remaining between them. The CDR3 contains 15 residues. CDR1 MNHEY and CDR2 SVGAGI come from the germline V gene. CDR3 DNA: TGTGCCAGCAGTTACGTGGCGGGGATCACAGATACGCAGTATTTT. Its protein product is CASSYVAGITDTQYF.

The chain employs TRBV29-1 and TRBJ2-3; TRBD2 matches at 7 bases. The V and J ends lost 0 bases and 2 bases, in that order; junction bases with no gene match: 2. From germline, CDR1 is SQVTM and CDR2 ANQGSEA. The CDR3 is 14 amino acids. As DNA, the CDR3 is TGCAGCGTTGAAGATAGGGACTACACAGATACGCAGTATTTT. The encoded protein is CSVEDRDYTDTQYF.

This chain uses TRBV28 with TRBJ2-3, with 10 bases identical to TRBD2. Trimming at V came to 2 bases and at J to 5 bases, leaving 7 bases not matched to a gene. CDR3 length: 16 residues. CDR1 and CDR2 (germline): MDHEN, SYDVKM. The CDR3 nucleotides read TGTGCCAGCAGTTTACCCCTAGCGGGGGACGAAGATACGCAGTATTTT. Translating it yields CASSLPLAGDEDTQYF.

This clonotype was counted only a few times. V gene TRBV27 combines with J gene TRBJ1-1; no definite D call. Germline-derived CDR1 and CDR2 are MNHEY and SMNVEV (reference sequence). Trimming took 0 bases from V and 1 from J, leaving 6 bases between them. The CDR3 contains 14 residues. The CDR3 loop reads CASSLSGKNTEAFF. CDR3 DNA sequence: TGTGCCAGCAGTTTATCAGGGAAGAACACTGAAGCTTTCTTT.

This clonotype showed up just a few times. The rearrangement links TRBV13 to TRBJ2-3; 12 nucleotides match TRBD2. Germline CDR1 reads PRHDT; CDR2 reads FYEKMQ (reference sequence). The CDR3 covers 17 residues. With 5 bases clipped from V and 8 bases from J, the junction kept 14 bases outside the gene matches. The DNA for the CDR3 is TGTGCCAGCAGCGCCGTCCCTAGCGGGGGGGCCGGCGGTACGCAGTATTTT. Translating gives CASSAVPSGGAGGTQYF.

CDR3 sequence: CASSSRQGYTDTQYF. As DNA, the CDR3 is TGTGCCAGCAGCTCTAGACAGGGCTACACAGATACGCAGTATTTT. The genes are TRBV28 and TRBJ2-3; TRBD1 agrees at 7 bases. This CDR3 is built from 15 residues. Germline V gene lookup returns CDR1 MDHEN and CDR2 SYDVKM. V dropped 6 bases and J dropped 2; count of bases not matched to a gene: 8.